This TCR beta chain was sequenced for a study of blood T cells in healthy people across ages. Primed by a sample-barcoded 5' primer and a J-beta primer mix, a second PCR proceeded for roughly 7 to 11 cycles. TCRdb reanalysed the 5' RACE reads using MiXCR and keeps one entry per CDR3 protein. The table lists 920,000 or so distinct CDR3 sequences, around 43% of them singletons. The germline V gene encodes CDR1 LGHDT and CDR2 YNNKEL (reference sequence). Trimming at V came to 0 bases and at J to 7 bases, leaving 12 bases not matched to a gene. This CDR3 is 17 amino acids long. The gene calls are TRBV3-1 and TRBJ2-3; 8 nucleotides agree with TRBD2. The TCR comes from a woman aged 60-75 years in good health. Sequencing was performed on blood. This CDR3 reads CASSQEASGLEVNTQYF. The CDR3 nucleotides read TGTGCCAGCAGCCAAGAGGCTAGCGGGCTGGAGGTAAATACGCAGTATTTT.